Presented here are 32 T cell receptor beta chains from one specimen sequenced in a study of cytomegalovirus exposure and HLA in healthy donors (dated by TCRdb to about 2017). Receptor libraries were prepared by the immunoSEQ multiplex PCR assay. A mixture of 60 forward primers for TCR Vbeta segments and 13 reverse primers for TCR Jbeta segments was used in the multiplex PCR. TCRdb holds this immuneACCESS table with in-frame rearrangements only. Some clones are missing; in checked studies, unresolved V genes explain under half, and the rest has no known cause. A total of 100,000 or so clones appear in this sample, roughly three quarters of them only once. The ten largest clones take up about 5.3% of the sample. The material sequenced was PBMCs. These receptors were collected from a male donor in good health and CMV-seronegative.

The gene calls are TRBV7-3 and TRBJ2-3; 8 bases are a match to TRBD1. Germline assignment: CDR1 SGHTA and CDR2 FQGTGA. V lost 5 bases to trimming and J lost 1 base; unmatched junction nucleotides: 5. The CDR3 sequence is 15 residues long. The CDR3 loop is CASSSQTGGTDTQYF. The DNA of the CDR3 is TGTGCCAGCAGCAGCCAGACAGGGGGCACAGATACGCAGTATTTT. Filled out from reference TRBV7-3 and TRBJ2-3, the complete variable domain reads GAGVSQTPSNKVTEKGKYVELRCDPISGHTALYWYRQSLGQGPEFLIYFQGTGAADDSGLPNDRFFAVRPEGSVSTLKIQRTERGDSAVYLCASSSQTGGTDTQYFGPGTRLTVL.

This clone was seen many times. The chain joins TRBV6-4 to TRBJ2-1; 11 positions agree with TRBD2. The CDR3 has 15 residues. Unmatched junction bases numbered 8, after V lost 5 bases and J lost 8 bases. Germline loops: CDR1 MRHNA, CDR2 SNTAGT. CDR3 in amino acids: CASSSTSGRIDEQFF. The CDR3 DNA reads TGTGCCAGCAGTTCTACTAGCGGGAGAATCGATGAGCAGTTCTTC.

J is TRBJ1-2 and V is TRBV28, with TRBD1 identical over 10 bases. V trimming: 6 bases; J trimming: 3 bases; junction bases outside the gene matches: 7. CDR1 and CDR2 (germline): MDHEN, SYDVKM. The CDR3 contains 15 residues. CDR3 region: CASSGQGVRYYGYTF. The CDR3 nucleotides read TGTGCCAGCAGCGGACAGGGGGTACGCTACTATGGCTACACCTTC.

This chain's CDR3 is CASSGGQNNQPQHF. The DNA of the CDR3 is TGTGCCAGCAGCGGGGGACAAAATAATCAGCCCCAGCATTTT. The chain couples TRBV9 to TRBJ1-5, with D possibly being TRBD1 (6 bases). The V and J ends lost 3 bases and 4 bases respectively, with 11 bases between them. The CDR3 is 14 residues long. Germline V lookup: CDR1 SGDLS, CDR2 YYNGEE.

The V and J genes are TRBV9 and TRBJ2-1, with D maybe TRBD2 (5 bases). Trimming cost V 0 bases and J 6 bases, with 13 bases left between them. The CDR3 consists of 15 residues. Germline V gene lookup returns CDR1 SGDLS and CDR2 YYNGEE. The CDR3 sequence is CASSVGRVGPNEQFF. The CDR3 nucleotides are TGTGCCAGCAGCGTAGGGCGGGTCGGACCCAATGAGCAGTTCTTC.

This chain links TRBV2 with TRBJ2-1; weak D call: TRBD2 (5 bases). The germline V and J ends were trimmed by 7 bases and 7 bases, with 23 bases remaining between them. CDR3 length: 16 residues. Per germline, CDR1 SNHLY and CDR2 FYNNEI. CDR3 protein: CASNELKWESMNEQFF. For the CDR3, the DNA is TGTGCCAGCAACGAACTGAAGTGGGAGAGTATGAATGAGCAGTTCTTC. Supplemented by reference TRBV2 and TRBJ2-1, the full variable domain reads EPEVTQTPSHQVTQMGQEVILRCVPISNHLYFYWYRQILGQKVEFLVSFYNNEISEKSEIFDDQFSVERPDGSNFTLKIRSTKLEDSAMYFCASNELKWESMNEQFFGPGTRLTVL.

This sequence joins TRBV9 and TRBJ2-1, with a weak D call TRBD2 (6 bases). Germline loops: CDR1 SGDLS, CDR2 YYNGEE. V gave up 0 bases and J gave up 7 bases, with 14 bases separating them. This CDR3 comprises 15 residues. The CDR3 is CASSVVAEGGNEQFF. The CDR3 DNA sequence: TGTGCCAGCAGCGTAGTAGCGGAGGGCGGGAATGAGCAGTTCTTC.

This clone appeared once. The chain links TRBV4-1 to TRBJ1-1, with TRBD1 as a possible D gene (6 bases). Trimming took off 4 bases at V and 1 base at J, with 13 bases between the two ends. The CDR3 spans 15 residues. The germline V gene encodes CDR1 MGHRA and CDR2 YSYEKL. CDR3 bases: TGCGCCAGCAGCCCCCGGGGACACGAGAACACTGAAGCTTTCTTT. Protein product: CASSPRGHENTEAFF.

Only one count was recorded for this clone. The V gene is TRBV27, the J gene TRBJ2-1, with D maybe TRBD2 (6 bases). Germline CDR1 and CDR2: MNHEY and SMNVEV (reference sequence). Trimming took off 10 bases at V and 6 bases at J, with 10 bases between the two ends. The CDR3 is 11 residues long. The CDR3 DNA sequence: TGTGCCACGAAGCGGGTCAATGAGCAGTTCTTC. Translating it yields CATKRVNEQFF.

This sequence joins TRBV6-6 and TRBJ2-1; D is ambiguous. Germline loops: CDR1 MNHNY, CDR2 SVGAGI (reference sequence). V lost 3 bases, J lost 3 bases, and 6 bases lay in between. The CDR3 sequence is 13 residues long. The CDR3 loop is CASSYTDYNEQFF. The CDR3 region has the DNA TGTGCCAGCAGTTATACAGACTACAATGAGCAGTTCTTC.

The rearrangement joins TRBV7-2 to TRBJ2-7, with D possibly TRBD1 on 6 matching bases. This CDR3 is 17 amino acids long. The V end lost 1 base, the J end lost 7 bases, and 23 bases lay between the germline ends. CDR1 and CDR2 from the germline V gene are SGHTA and FQGNSA. As DNA, the CDR3 is TGTGCCAGCAGCTTAGGTCAGGGGCGCGGCCGGGGCAGGGAGCAGTACTTC. It yields the protein CASSLGQGRGRGREQYF.

This clone appeared a few times. The chain combines TRBV11-1 with TRBJ2-7, with D possibly being TRBD2 (6 bases). V was shortened by 3 bases and J by 0 bases, with 9 bases between the two germline ends. The CDR3 runs 14 residues. In germline, CDR1 is SGHAT, CDR2 FQDESV (reference sequence). In DNA form, the CDR3 reads TGTGCCAGCAGCTTCTACGGGAGCTCCTACGAGCAGTACTTC. Its protein product is CASSFYGSSYEQYF.

In DNA, the CDR3 is TGCGCCAGCAGCTTGAGCGTTGCGAACACCGGGGAGCTGTTTTTT. This translates into CASSLSVANTGELFF. The chain couples TRBV5-1 to TRBJ2-2; unclear D gene. The length of the CDR3 is 15 residues. Germline V gene data show CDR1 as SGHRS and CDR2 as YFSETQ. Deletions cut 1 base from V and 0 bases from J, with 7 bases between.

The chain uses TRBV4-1 and TRBJ2-7; D ambiguous. In germline, CDR1 is MGHRA, CDR2 YSYEKL. The CDR3 is 14 amino acids. Trimming pared 1 base from V and 2 bases from J, leaving 9 bases between. The CDR3 region has the DNA TGCGCCAGCAGCCAAGGCGCGCTTCCCTACGAGCAGTACTTC. Translation: CASSQGALPYEQYF.

Points on this clone: A junction end diverges from the germline sequence, so it may reflect a read error. Other nucleotide sequences from this sample produce the same CDR3. CDR3 region: CASSELTSFTGELFF. The CDR3 DNA reads TGTGCCAGTAGTGAGTTGACTAGCTTCACCGGGGAGCTGTTTTTT. The chain couples TRBV25-1 to TRBJ2-2; TRBD2 agrees at 7 bases. CDR1 MGHDK and CDR2 SYGVNS come from the germline V gene. The CDR3 is 15 amino acids. The variable domain in full, completed from reference TRBV25-1 and TRBJ2-2, reads EADIYQTPRYLVIGTGKKITLECSQTMGHDKMYWYQQDPGMELHLIHYSYGVNSTEKGDLSSESTVSRIRTEHFPLTLESARPSHTSQYLCASSELTSFTGELFFGEGSRLTVL.

This chain links TRBV12-1 with TRBJ1-4; the table calls TRBD1, which could not be checked here. TRBV12-1 constitutes a pseudogene. CDR3 length equals 16 residues. CDR3 protein: CASSPIEWGQDEKLFF. The DNA of the CDR3 is TGTGCCAGCAGCCCCATAGAGTGGGGACAGGATGAAAAACTGTTTTTT.

This sequence joins TRBV19 and TRBJ1-5; D ambiguous. Trimming shortened V by 3 bases and J by 4 bases, and 10 bases separated the two germline ends. The germline V gene has CDR1 LNHDA and CDR2 SQIVND (reference sequence). The CDR3 loop spans 14 amino acids. The DNA of the CDR3 is TGTGCCAGTAGTATCCCGGGTAAAAATCAGCCCCAGCATTTT. Translated: CASSIPGKNQPQHF.

The CDR3 DNA follows: TGCAGCGTTTATGACAAGGTGCAGTACTTC. This encodes CSVYDKVQYF. The rearrangement joins TRBV29-1 to TRBJ2-7; D remains unclear. The ends were cut back, 5 bases at V and 9 bases at J, with 11 bases in the middle. This CDR3 region has 10 residues. Germline V gene data show CDR1 as SQVTM and CDR2 as ANQGSEA.

This clone was counted a single time. The chain links TRBV5-1 to TRBJ2-1; 8 positions match TRBD2. V lost 3 bases to trimming and J lost 3 bases; unmatched junction nucleotides: 5. This CDR3 has 15 amino acids. CDR1 SGHRS and CDR2 YFSETQ come from the germline V gene. CDR3 nucleotide sequence: TGCGCCAGCAGCTCCGGGACTAGGGTCTACAATGAGCAGTTCTTC. This gives the protein CASSSGTRVYNEQFF.

The chain has TRBV30 and TRBJ2-3; TRBD2 matches 7 bases. V lost 4 bases to trimming and J lost 0 bases; unmatched junction nucleotides: 4. The CDR3 loop spans 14 amino acids. Germline assignment: CDR1 GTSNPN and CDR2 SVGIG (reference sequence). Here the CDR3 DNA reads TGTGCCTGGACCAGCGGGACTAGCACAGATACGCAGTATTTT. Its translation is CAWTSGTSTDTQYF.

The genes are TRBV27 and TRBJ2-1, with 8 nucleotides matching TRBD1. The V and J ends lost 3 bases and 10 bases, in that order; junction bases with no gene match: 8. Germline lookup yields CDR1 MNHEY and CDR2 SMNVEV (reference sequence). The CDR3 covers 14 residues. The CDR3 spells CASSFDRGLREQFF. The CDR3 DNA is TGTGCCAGCAGTTTTGACAGGGGCCTGCGGGAGCAGTTCTTC.

This sequence joins TRBV11-2 and TRBJ2-7; TRBD2 is a possible D gene (7 bases). From germline, CDR1 is SGHAT and CDR2 FQNNGV. This CDR3 comprises 12 residues. V dropped 5 bases and J dropped 7 bases, with 12 bases sitting between them. The CDR3 protein is CASSGGAGEQYF. In DNA, the CDR3 is TGTGCCAGCAGCGGGGGGGCTGGGGAGCAGTACTTC.

The chain joins TRBV6-1 to TRBJ2-1; a possible D gene is TRBD2 (5 bases). CDR1 is MNHNS, CDR2 SASEGT, per germline. V was shortened by 2 bases and J by 2 bases, with 22 bases between the two germline ends. CDR3 length: 19 residues. The CDR3, as DNA: TGTGCCAGCAGTGAAATGGAAGTATGGAGAGTTAGCGCCTACAATGAGCAGTTCTTC. Its translation is CASSEMEVWRVSAYNEQFF.

The chain joins TRBV9 to TRBJ2-1, with D maybe TRBD2 (5 bases). The germline gives CDR1 SGDLS, CDR2 YYNGEE. The V gene lost 0 bases and the J gene lost 7 bases, with 8 bases spanning the gap. The CDR3 runs 13 residues. CDR3 coding DNA: TGTGCCAGCAGCGTAGCGGGAACGAATGAGCAGTTCTTC. The encoded protein is CASSVAGTNEQFF.

V and J are TRBV29-1 and TRBJ1-5; TRBD1 matches at 12 bases. CDR1 and CDR2 from the germline V gene are SQVTM and ANQGSEA. V lost 4 bases and J lost 5; bases outside the gene matches: 9. The CDR3 covers 16 residues. CDR3 sequence reads: CSVVASGQGAHQPQHF. As DNA, the CDR3 is TGCAGCGTTGTGGCCTCGGGACAGGGGGCCCATCAGCCCCAGCATTTT. Drawing the rest from reference TRBV29-1 and TRBJ1-5, the complete variable domain is SAVISQKPSRDICQRGTSLTIQCQVDSQVTMMFWYRQQPGQSLTLIATANQGSEATYESGFVIDKFPISRPNLTFSTLTVSNMSPEDSSIYLCSVVASGQGAHQPQHFGDGTRLSIL.

The rearrangement uses TRBV7-9 and TRBJ2-7; tentative D call: TRBD1 (5 bases). In germline, CDR1 is SEHNR, CDR2 FQNEAQ (reference sequence). The CDR3 runs to 13 residues. The V gene lost 6 bases and the J gene lost 2 bases, with 11 bases spanning the gap. The CDR3 sequence is CASSPDSPYEQYF. The CDR3 region has the DNA TGTGCCAGCAGTCCTGACAGTCCCTACGAGCAGTACTTC.

The CDR3 is CASSQYRGTTEAFF. Written as DNA, the CDR3 is TGCGCCAGCAGCCAGTACAGGGGGACTACTGAAGCTTTCTTT. V usage is TRBV4-3 and J usage is TRBJ1-1; 8 positions match TRBD1. Germline lookup yields CDR1 LGHNA and CDR2 YSLEER. The CDR3 spans 14 residues. Losses at the gene ends were 3 bases for V and 5 bases for J; bases not matched to a gene: 5.

V gene TRBV7-9 combines with J gene TRBJ2-5, with a possible D match to TRBD1 (6 bases). Trimming removed 4 bases at V and 2 bases at J, with 8 bases between. CDR3 length equals 13 residues. Germline CDR1 SEHNR, CDR2 FQNEAQ (reference sequence). The CDR3 sequence: CASSSGQQETQYF. CDR3 DNA sequence: TGTGCCAGCAGCTCCGGACAGCAAGAGACCCAGTACTTC.

The rearrangement links TRBV27 to TRBJ2-5; 10 positions agree with TRBD1. Gene TRBJ2-7 matches the end of the DNA better, so the J call may be wrong. The germline gives CDR1 MNHEY, CDR2 SMNVEV (reference sequence). CDR3 size: 16 residues. CDR3 in amino acids: CASRREQGQGSYEQYF. The CDR3 region has the DNA TGTGCCAGCAGGAGAGAGCAGGGACAGGGGTCCTACGAGCAGTACTTC.

This sequence joins TRBV6-1 and TRBJ1-1, with 9 bases identical to TRBD1. After removal of 4 bases from V and 4 bases from J, the junction contained 4 bases not matched to a gene. CDR1 is MNHNS, CDR2 SASEGT, per germline. The CDR3 extends over 14 amino acids. The CDR3 here is CASSATGGGTEAFF. The CDR3 DNA follows: TGTGCCAGCAGTGCAACAGGGGGCGGCACTGAAGCTTTCTTT.

The DNA of the CDR3 is TGTGCCAGTAGTCGGAGGGAAGGGACAGATACGCAGTATTTT. Translating it yields CASSRREGTDTQYF. This chain links TRBV19 with TRBJ2-3, with D maybe TRBD2 (6 bases). Germline values: CDR1 LNHDA, CDR2 SQIVND (reference sequence). The CDR3 spans 14 residues. Trimming removed 5 bases at V and 3 bases at J, with 12 bases between.

This clone was observed a single time. The chain links TRBV7-9 to TRBJ2-5, with TRBD2 matching over 8 bases. The CDR3 covers 16 residues. J gave up 5 bases and V 4 bases, and 12 bases lay outside the gene matches. Germline V gene sequence: CDR1 SEHNR, CDR2 FQNEAQ (reference sequence). The CDR3 bases are TGTGCCAGCAGCTCCAGCGGGAGCGTACCCAAGGAGACCCAGTACTTC. Amino acids: CASSSSGSVPKETQYF.